These 22 T cell receptor beta chains were all obtained from the same sample, sequenced in a study of T cell responses to AZD1222 COVID-19 vaccine. Method: immunoSEQ multiplex PCR; TCRdb's copy keeps in-frame clones and lacks some. The data contain some 100,000 clones, 92% of them singletons. The sample was peripheral blood, taken on day 0 of AZD1222 vaccination. The receptor set was obtained from an adult in good health.

The chain has TRBV2 and TRBJ1-1, with D possibly matching TRBD1 (5 bases). Trimming took 4 bases from V and 2 from J, leaving 14 bases between them. This CDR3 comprises 15 residues. Germline loops: CDR1 SNHLY, CDR2 FYNNEI. Written as DNA, the CDR3 is TGTGCCAGCAGTGTAGCCGGGAGGGGTAACACTGAAGCTTTCTTT. It is translated as CASSVAGRGNTEAFF.

The chain links TRBV11-2 to TRBJ2-7; D might be TRBD1 or TRBD2, each matching 5 bases. The CDR3 sequence is 13 residues long. Trimming removed 8 bases at V and 3 bases at J, with 14 bases between. CDR1 is SGHAT, CDR2 FQNNGV, per germline. The CDR3 is CASGAGRDYEQYF. CDR3 coding DNA: TGTGCCAGCGGGGCGGGCAGAGACTACGAGCAGTACTTC.

The chain employs TRBV19 and TRBJ1-2; 9 bases are shared with TRBD1. Trimming took 7 bases from V and 5 from J; bases not matched to a gene: 8. The CDR3 has 14 residues. The germline CDR1 and CDR2 sequences are LNHDA and SQIVND (reference sequence). DNA for the CDR3: TGTGCCAGTATACCGGGACAGGGAGCTTATGGCTACACCTTC. Amino acids: CASIPGQGAYGYTF. Full variable domain (missing parts from reference TRBV19 and TRBJ1-2): DGGITQSPKYLFRKEGQNVTLSCEQNLNHDAMYWYRQDPGQGLRLIYYSQIVNDFQKGDIAEGYSVSREKKESFPLTVTSAQKNPTAFYLCASIPGQGAYGYTFGSGTRLTVV.

The V gene is TRBV19, the J gene TRBJ1-1; the D is unclear. Germline V CDR1 and CDR2: LNHDA, SQIVND (reference sequence). Trimming removed 3 bases from V and 3 bases from J, with 11 bases in between. The CDR3 totals 14 residues. CDR3 bases: TGTGCCAGTAGTATGTCCGACACCCACACTGAAGCTTTCTTT. Encoded protein: CASSMSDTHTEAFF.

The chain is built from TRBV18 and TRBJ1-3; D gene uncertain. There are 13 residues in the CDR3. The V and J ends lost 5 bases and 6 bases respectively, with 11 bases between them. Per the germline V gene, CDR1 is KGHSH and CDR2 is LQKENI. The CDR3 region has the DNA TGTGCCAGCTCAATGGCGGAGGCAAACACCATATATTTT. It specifies CASSMAEANTIYF.

J is TRBJ2-2 and V is TRBV11-2; D is undetermined. The V end was cut by 5 bases, the J end by 3 bases, with 13 bases between. The CDR3 length is 15 residues. Germline loops: CDR1 SGHAT, CDR2 FQNNGV. CDR3 region: CASSTPSRYTGELFF. The CDR3 bases are TGTGCCAGCAGCACCCCATCGCGGTACACCGGGGAGCTGTTTTTT.

The rearrangement joins TRBV12-3 or TRBV12-4 to TRBJ2-1; 7 nucleotides line up with TRBD1. CDR3 length equals 12 residues. Unmatched junction bases numbered 5, after V lost 6 bases and J lost 9 bases. The CDR3 sequence is CASSHGQVEQFF. Here the CDR3 DNA reads TGTGCCAGCAGCCACGGACAGGTTGAGCAGTTCTTC.

The gene calls are TRBV28 and TRBJ1-2; no clear D. CDR1 is MDHEN, CDR2 SYDVKM, per germline. This CDR3 is 11 amino acids long. V lost 6 bases, J lost 1 base, and 3 bases lay in between. The CDR3 reads CASRGNYGYTF. The CDR3 nucleotides are TGTGCCAGCAGAGGTAACTATGGCTACACCTTC.

The genes are TRBV19 and TRBJ2-3, with 9 bases aligning to TRBD1. V lost 4 bases, J lost 9 bases, and 14 bases stayed unmatched. The CDR3 is 16 residues long. CDR1 and CDR2 from the germline V gene are LNHDA and SQIVND (reference sequence). CDR3 sequence reads: CASSKRRGQGVETQYF. As DNA, the CDR3 is TGTGCCAGTAGTAAGAGGAGGGGACAGGGTGTGGAAACGCAGTATTTT.

On this clone itself: A junction end diverges from the germline sequence, so it may reflect a read error. The V gene is TRBV30, the J gene TRBJ2-1; tentative D call: TRBD2 (5 bases). Germline CDR1 and CDR2: GTSNPN and SVGIG (reference sequence). The CDR3 runs to 14 residues. The CDR3 DNA follows: TGTGCCTGGAGTGCTAGCACCCTGTACAATGAACAGTTCTTC. Amino acid sequence: CAWSASTLYNEQFF.

The chain links TRBV6-5 to TRBJ1-4; unclear D gene. Trimming removed 7 bases at V and 7 bases at J, with 19 bases between. The CDR3 spans 15 residues. Germline CDR1 and CDR2: MNHEY and SVGAGI. The CDR3 spells CASTGYGEGPEKLFF. The DNA for the CDR3 is TGTGCCAGCACCGGTTACGGGGAAGGGCCTGAAAAACTGTTTTTT.

The genes are TRBV7-9 and TRBJ2-1; D perhaps matches TRBD2 (5 bases). Germline lookup yields CDR1 SEHNR and CDR2 FQNEAQ (reference sequence). The CDR3 totals 15 residues. Trimming cost V 5 bases and J 2 bases, with 13 bases left between them. This CDR3 is CASSPLGGAYNEQFF. The DNA for the CDR3 is TGTGCCAGCAGCCCACTCGGAGGCGCCTACAATGAGCAGTTCTTC. Full variable domain (rest looked up from reference TRBV7-9 and TRBJ2-1): DTGVSQNPRHKITKRGQNVTFRCDPISEHNRLYWYRQTLGQGPEFLTYFQNEAQLEKSRLLSDRFSAERPKGSFSTLEIQRTEQGDSAMYLCASSPLGGAYNEQFFGPGTRLTVL.

Here the CDR3 DNA reads TGTGCCAGTAGTTTCAGGGGGAGATACAATGAGCAGTTCTTC. Its protein is CASSFRGRYNEQFF. This chain joins TRBV19 and TRBJ2-1, with TRBD1 matching 7 bases. The J segment lost 4 bases and the V segment lost 5 bases, leaving 5 bases of the junction unmatched. CDR1 is LNHDA and CDR2 is SQIVND in the germline V gene (reference sequence). The CDR3 runs to 14 residues.

This sequence joins TRBV18 and TRBJ1-1; 7 bases map to TRBD1. The CDR3 extends over 16 amino acids. The ends lost 0 bases at V and 2 bases at J; junction bases unmatched: 6. The V gene's germline CDR1 is KGHSH and CDR2 LQKENI. Written as DNA, the CDR3 is TGTGCCAGCTCACCACCGAGAGGGGGCCGAAACACTGAAGCTTTCTTT. Translation: CASSPPRGGRNTEAFF. Supplemented by reference TRBV18 and TRBJ1-1, the full variable domain reads NAGVMQNPRHLVRRRGQEARLRCSPMKGHSHVYWYRQLPEEGLKFMVYLQKENIIDESGMPKERFSAEFPKEGPSILRIQQVVRGDSAAYFCASSPPRGGRNTEAFFGQGTRLTVV.

In DNA form, the CDR3 reads TGTGCCAGCAGTTCCATGACTAGCCCGAACACCGGGGAGCTGTTTTTT. It yields the protein CASSSMTSPNTGELFF. J is TRBJ2-2 and V is TRBV7-9, with 7 bases aligning to TRBD2. The CDR3 is made up of 16 amino acids. CDR1 and CDR2 from the germline V gene are SEHNR and FQNEAQ (reference sequence). V trimming: 6 bases; J trimming: 0 bases; junction bases outside the gene matches: 7.

The chain carries TRBV29-1 and TRBJ2-1; a weak D match, TRBD2 (6 bases). Per germline, CDR1 SQVTM and CDR2 ANQGSEA. With 3 bases removed from V and 3 bases from J, the gap between germline ends came to 12 bases. The CDR3 has 14 residues. The CDR3 nucleotides read TGCAGCGTTGATTCGTTAGCGGACTACAATGAGCAGTTCTTC. Amino acid sequence: CSVDSLADYNEQFF.

The chain couples TRBV6-5 to TRBJ2-1, with 8 bases aligning to TRBD1. V was pared by 3 bases and J by 9 bases, with 10 bases of the junction left unmatched. This CDR3 comprises 15 residues. CDR1 and CDR2 from the germline V gene are MNHEY and SVGAGI. CDR3 loop: CASSYLGTGGGEQFF. CDR3 DNA: TGTGCCAGCAGTTATTTGGGCACAGGGGGAGGTGAGCAGTTCTTC.

The chain uses TRBV2 and TRBJ1-1; D might be TRBD1 (5 bases). The CDR3 is 13 residues long. CDR1 and CDR2 (germline): SNHLY, FYNNEI. V was shortened by 11 bases and J by 3 bases, with 16 bases between the two germline ends. Written as DNA, the CDR3 is TGTGCCGGAAACCGGGACGGGGACACTGAAGCTTTCTTT. The encoded protein is CAGNRDGDTEAFF.

V is TRBV23-1 and J is TRBJ1-3, with D uncertain. TRBV23-1 is sorted into the ORF group, with uncertain function. The ends were cut back, 4 bases at V and 0 bases at J, with 13 bases in the middle. This CDR3 comprises 16 residues. CDR3 sequence: CASSPLGESSGNTIYF. The CDR3 DNA follows: TGCGCCAGCAGTCCGCTAGGAGAAAGCTCTGGAAACACCATATATTTT.

This chain connects TRBV27 to TRBJ2-7; 7 bases map to TRBD2. Trimming at V came to 5 bases and at J to 2 bases, leaving 12 bases not matched to a gene. Germline-derived CDR1 and CDR2 are MNHEY and SMNVEV (reference sequence). This CDR3 contains 16 residues. CDR3 loop: CASSPHGGGNPYEQYF. Written as DNA, the CDR3 is TGTGCCAGCAGTCCCCACGGGGGAGGGAATCCCTACGAGCAGTACTTC.

The rearrangement links TRBV2 to TRBJ1-5, with D uncertain. Trimming cost V 3 bases and J 7 bases, with 16 bases left between them. Germline V gives CDR1 SNHLY, CDR2 FYNNEI. There are 15 residues in the CDR3. The CDR3 nucleotides are TGTGCCAGCAGTGATGAGTTTAGAATGCACCAGCCCCAGCATTTT. The encoded protein is CASSDEFRMHQPQHF.

This chain joins TRBV3-1 (or the pseudogene TRBV3-2) and TRBJ2-1; weak D call: TRBD1 (6 bases). The CDR3 has 11 residues. The germline CDR1 and CDR2 sequences are LGHDT and YNNKEL (reference sequence). Trimming left V 1 base short and J 16 bases short, with 11 bases between. CDR3: CASSQGGQGFF. As DNA, the CDR3 is TGTGCCAGCAGCCAAGGGGGGCAGGGCTTCTTC.